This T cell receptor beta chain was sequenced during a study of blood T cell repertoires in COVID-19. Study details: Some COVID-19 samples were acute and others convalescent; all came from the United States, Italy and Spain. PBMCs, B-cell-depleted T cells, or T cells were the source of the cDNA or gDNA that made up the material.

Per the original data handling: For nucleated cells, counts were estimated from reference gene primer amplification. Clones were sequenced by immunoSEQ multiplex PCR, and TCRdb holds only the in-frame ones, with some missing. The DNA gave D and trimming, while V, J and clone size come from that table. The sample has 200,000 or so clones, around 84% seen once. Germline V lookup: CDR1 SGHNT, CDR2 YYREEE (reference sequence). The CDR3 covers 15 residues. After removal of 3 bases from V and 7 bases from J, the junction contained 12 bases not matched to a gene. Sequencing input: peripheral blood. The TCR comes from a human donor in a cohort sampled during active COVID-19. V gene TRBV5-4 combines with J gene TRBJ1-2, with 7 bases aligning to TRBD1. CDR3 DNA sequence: TGTGCCAGCAGCTCCTTTCACAGGGGAAGTGGTGGCTACACCTTC. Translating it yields CASSSFHRGSGGYTF.